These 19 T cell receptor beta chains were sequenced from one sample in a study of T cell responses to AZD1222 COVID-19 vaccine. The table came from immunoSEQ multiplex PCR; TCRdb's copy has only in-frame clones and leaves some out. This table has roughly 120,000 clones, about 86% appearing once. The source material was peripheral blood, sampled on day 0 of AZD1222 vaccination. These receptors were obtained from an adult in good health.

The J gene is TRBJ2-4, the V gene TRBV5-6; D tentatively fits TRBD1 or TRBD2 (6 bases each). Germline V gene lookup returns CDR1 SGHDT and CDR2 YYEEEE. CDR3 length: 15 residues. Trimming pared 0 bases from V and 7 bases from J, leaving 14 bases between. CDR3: CASSLGAGHGNIQYF. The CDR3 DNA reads TGTGCCAGCAGCTTGGGGGCGGGACACGGGAACATTCAGTACTTC.

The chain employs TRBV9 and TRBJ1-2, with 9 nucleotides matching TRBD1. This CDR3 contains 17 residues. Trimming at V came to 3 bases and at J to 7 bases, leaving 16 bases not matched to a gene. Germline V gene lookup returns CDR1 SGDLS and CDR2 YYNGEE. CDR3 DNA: TGTGCCAGCAGCGCCCGGGACAGGGACACGGTCGGTCGTGGCTACACCTTC. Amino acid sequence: CASSARDRDTVGRGYTF.

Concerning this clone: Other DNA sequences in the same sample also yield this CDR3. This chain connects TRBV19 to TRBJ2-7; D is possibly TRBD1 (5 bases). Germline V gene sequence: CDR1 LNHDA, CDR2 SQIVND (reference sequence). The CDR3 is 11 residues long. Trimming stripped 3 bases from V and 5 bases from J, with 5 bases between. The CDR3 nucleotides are TGTGCCAGTAGTATCAGGGACGAGCAGTACTTC. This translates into CASSIRDEQYF.

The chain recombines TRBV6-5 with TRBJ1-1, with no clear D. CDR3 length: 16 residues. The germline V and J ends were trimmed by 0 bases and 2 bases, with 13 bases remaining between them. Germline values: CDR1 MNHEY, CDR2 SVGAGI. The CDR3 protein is CASSYSFGVFNTEAFF. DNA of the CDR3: TGTGCCAGCAGTTACTCGTTTGGTGTCTTTAACACTGAAGCTTTCTTT.

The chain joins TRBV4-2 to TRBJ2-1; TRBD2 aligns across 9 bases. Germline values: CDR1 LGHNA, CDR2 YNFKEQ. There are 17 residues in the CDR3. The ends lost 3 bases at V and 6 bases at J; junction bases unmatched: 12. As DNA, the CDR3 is TGTGCCAGCAGCCATAACCTAGCGGGAACCTCGGTCAATGAGCAGTTCTTC. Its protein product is CASSHNLAGTSVNEQFF.

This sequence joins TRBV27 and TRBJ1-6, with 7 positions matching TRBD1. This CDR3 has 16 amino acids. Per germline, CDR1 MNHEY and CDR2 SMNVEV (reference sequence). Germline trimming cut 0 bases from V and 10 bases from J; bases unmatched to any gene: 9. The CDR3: CASSLSAGGQRSPLHF. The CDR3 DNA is TGTGCCAGCAGTTTATCGGCAGGGGGACAGAGATCACCCCTCCACTTT.

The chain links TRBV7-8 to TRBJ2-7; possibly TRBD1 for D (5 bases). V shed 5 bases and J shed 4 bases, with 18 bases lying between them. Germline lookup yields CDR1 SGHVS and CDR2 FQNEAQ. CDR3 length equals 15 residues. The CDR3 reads CASSPQGMVVYEQYF. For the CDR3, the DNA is TGTGCCAGCAGCCCGCAGGGTATGGTAGTGTACGAGCAGTACTTC.

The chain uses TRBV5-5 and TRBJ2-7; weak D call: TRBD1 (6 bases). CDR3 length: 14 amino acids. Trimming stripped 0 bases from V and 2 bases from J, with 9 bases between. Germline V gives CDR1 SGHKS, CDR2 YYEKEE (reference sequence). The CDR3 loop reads CASSLGGLPYEQYF. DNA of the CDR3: TGTGCCAGCAGCTTGGGGGGGCTTCCCTACGAGCAGTACTTC.

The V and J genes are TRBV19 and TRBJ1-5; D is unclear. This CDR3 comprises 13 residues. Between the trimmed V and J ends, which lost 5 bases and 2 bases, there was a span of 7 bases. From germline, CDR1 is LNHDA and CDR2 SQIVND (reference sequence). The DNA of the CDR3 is TGTGCCAGTAGTCGGGGAGGCAATCAGCCCCAGCATTTT. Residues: CASSRGGNQPQHF. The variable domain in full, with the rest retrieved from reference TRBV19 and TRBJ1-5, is DGGITQSPKYLFRKEGQNVTLSCEQNLNHDAMYWYRQDPGQGLRLIYYSQIVNDFQKGDIAEGYSVSREKKESFPLTVTSAQKNPTAFYLCASSRGGNQPQHFGDGTRLSIL.

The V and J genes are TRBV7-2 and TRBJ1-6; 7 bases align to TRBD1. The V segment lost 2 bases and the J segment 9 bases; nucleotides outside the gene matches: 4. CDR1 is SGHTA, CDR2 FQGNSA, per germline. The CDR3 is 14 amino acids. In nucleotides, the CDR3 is TGTGCCAGCAGCTTACTAACAGGGGTTTCACCCCTCCACTTT. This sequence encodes CASSLLTGVSPLHF. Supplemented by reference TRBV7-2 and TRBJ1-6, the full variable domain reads GAGVSQSPSNKVTEKGKDVELRCDPISGHTALYWYRQSLGQGLEFLIYFQGNSAPDKSGLPSDRFSAERTGGSVSTLTIQRTQQEDSAVYLCASSLLTGVSPLHFGNGTRLTVT.

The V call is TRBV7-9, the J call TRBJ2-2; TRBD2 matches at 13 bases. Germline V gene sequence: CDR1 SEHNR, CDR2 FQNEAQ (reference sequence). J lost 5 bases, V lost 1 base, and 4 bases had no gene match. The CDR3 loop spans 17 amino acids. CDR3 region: CASSLGTSGRVTGELFF. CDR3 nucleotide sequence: TGTGCCAGCAGCTTAGGGACTAGCGGGAGAGTAACCGGGGAGCTGTTTTTT.

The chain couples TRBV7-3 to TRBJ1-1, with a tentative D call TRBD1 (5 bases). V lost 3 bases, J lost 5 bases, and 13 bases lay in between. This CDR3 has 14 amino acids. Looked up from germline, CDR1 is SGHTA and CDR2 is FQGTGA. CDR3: CASSLTGEKTEAFF. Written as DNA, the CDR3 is TGTGCCAGCAGCTTGACGGGGGAGAAAACTGAAGCTTTCTTT.

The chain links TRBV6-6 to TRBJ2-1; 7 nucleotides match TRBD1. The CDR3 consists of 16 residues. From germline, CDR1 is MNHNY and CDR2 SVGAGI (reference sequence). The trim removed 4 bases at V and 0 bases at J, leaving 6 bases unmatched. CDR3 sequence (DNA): TGTGCCAGCAGTTCCCCGGACAGGAACTCCTACAATGAGCAGTTCTTC. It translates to CASSSPDRNSYNEQFF.

The CDR3, as DNA: TGCAGCGCGGTAGTTTCGAACACTGAAGCTTTCTTT. Amino acid sequence: CSAVVSNTEAFF. The rearrangement links TRBV29-1 to TRBJ1-1; D ambiguous. The CDR3 has 12 amino acids. Germline CDR1 is SQVTM and CDR2 is ANQGSEA. V was cut by 7 bases and J by 1 base, with 10 bases left in between.

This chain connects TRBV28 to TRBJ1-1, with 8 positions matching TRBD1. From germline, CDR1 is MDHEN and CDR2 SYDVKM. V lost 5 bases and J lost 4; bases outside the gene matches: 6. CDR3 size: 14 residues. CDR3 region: CASSTTGVATEAFF. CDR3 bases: TGTGCCAGCAGTACGACAGGGGTAGCCACTGAAGCTTTCTTT.

CDR3 DNA: TGTGCCAGCAGTGCGGTGGAGACCCAGTACTTC. Translation: CASSAVETQYF. The V gene is TRBV2, the J gene TRBJ2-5; no firm D call. The CDR3 runs to 11 residues. V shed 4 bases and J shed 5 bases, with 5 bases lying between them. Germline V lookup: CDR1 SNHLY, CDR2 FYNNEI.

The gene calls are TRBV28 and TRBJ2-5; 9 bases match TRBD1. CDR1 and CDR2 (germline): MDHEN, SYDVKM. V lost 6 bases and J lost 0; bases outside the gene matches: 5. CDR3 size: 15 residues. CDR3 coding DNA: TGTGCCAGCAGCACCCGACAGGGGGACCAAGAGACCCAGTACTTC. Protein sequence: CASSTRQGDQETQYF.

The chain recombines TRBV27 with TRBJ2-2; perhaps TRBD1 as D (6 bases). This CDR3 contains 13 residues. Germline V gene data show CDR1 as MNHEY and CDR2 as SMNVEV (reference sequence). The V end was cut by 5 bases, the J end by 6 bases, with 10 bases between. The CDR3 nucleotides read TGTGCCAGCAGTCCCCCAGGGGCCGGGGAGCTGTTTTTT. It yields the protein CASSPPGAGELFF.

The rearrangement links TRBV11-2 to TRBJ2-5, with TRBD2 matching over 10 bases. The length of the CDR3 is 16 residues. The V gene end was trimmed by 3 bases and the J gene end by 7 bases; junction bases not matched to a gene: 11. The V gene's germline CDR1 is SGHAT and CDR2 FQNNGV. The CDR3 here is CASSLLGSGRAGTQYF. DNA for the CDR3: TGTGCCAGCAGCTTGCTCGGCAGCGGGAGGGCGGGGACCCAGTACTTC.